The 9 T cell receptor beta chains in this list originate from one sample, sequenced in a study of technical replicates of blood from several donors. The table came from immunoSEQ multiplex PCR; TCRdb's copy has only in-frame clones and leaves some out. This sample has 60,000 to 90,000 clones; around 97% occur once, and the top ten carry approximately 0.2%. Sequenced sample: T cells isolated from PBMCs. The source of these receptors is a human donor in good health.

The chain has TRBV18 and TRBJ2-3, with 10 bases identical to TRBD2. Germline CDR1 and CDR2: KGHSH and LQKENI. V was clipped by 2 bases and J by 3 bases; unmatched bases: 8. The CDR3 has 17 amino acids. The CDR3 protein is CASSPSEIAGGTDTQYF. CDR3 sequence (DNA): TGTGCCAGCTCACCATCGGAAATAGCGGGAGGTACAGATACGCAGTATTTT.

The V and J genes are TRBV15 and TRBJ1-1; 7 bases are shared with TRBD1. Germline lookup yields CDR1 LNHNV and CDR2 YYDKDF (reference sequence). This CDR3 comprises 12 residues. V lost 0 bases and J lost 11; bases outside the gene matches: 3. The CDR3 reads CATSRDTGVAFF. CDR3 DNA: TGTGCCACCAGCAGAGATACAGGGGTGGCTTTCTTT.

The V gene is TRBV4-2, the J gene TRBJ2-2; D gene unclear. Trimming took off 1 base at V and 1 base at J, with 7 bases between the two ends. CDR1 and CDR2 (germline): LGHNA, YNFKEQ. The CDR3 is made up of 15 amino acids. As DNA, the CDR3 is TGTGCCAGCAGCCAAGTACCGCGGAACACCGGGGAGCTGTTTTTT. Translated, it gives CASSQVPRNTGELFF.

This clone was picked up one time. This sequence joins TRBV2 and TRBJ1-5; D is unclear. Germline V gene sequence: CDR1 SNHLY, CDR2 FYNNEI. The CDR3 consists of 15 residues. V lost 3 bases to trimming and J lost 6 bases, with 15 bases between them. The CDR3 nucleotides are TGTGCCAGCAGTGATGTGAGGGTCGGAGGTCAGCCCCAGCATTTT. Protein sequence: CASSDVRVGGQPQHF.

The chain links TRBV9 to TRBJ2-7; tentatively, D is TRBD2 (6 bases). The germline V and J ends were trimmed by 5 bases and 5 bases, with 8 bases remaining between them. The CDR3 contains 11 residues. From germline, CDR1 is SGDLS and CDR2 YYNGEE. The chain's CDR3 is CASRGRNEQYF. The DNA of the CDR3 is TGTGCCAGCAGGGGGAGGAACGAGCAGTACTTC.

This chain links TRBV11-3 with TRBJ1-4; 9 bases agree with TRBD1. The CDR3 sequence is 15 residues long. With 4 bases clipped from V and 6 bases from J, the junction kept 6 bases outside the gene matches. Germline V gene sequence: CDR1 SGHNT, CDR2 YENEEA. CDR3 sequence (DNA): TGTGCCAGCAGCTCCGGGACAGGGCGGGATGAAAAACTGTTTTTT. The encoded protein is CASSSGTGRDEKLFF.

This chain uses TRBV18 with TRBJ2-2; possibly TRBD1 for D (6 bases). This CDR3 spans 14 amino acids. Germline V CDR1 and CDR2: KGHSH, LQKENI. V gave up 9 bases and J gave up 2 bases, with 13 bases separating them. The CDR3 nucleotides are TGTGCCAGTTACAGGGAAAGAAACACCGGGGAGCTGTTTTTT. This encodes CASYRERNTGELFF. Drawing the rest from reference TRBV18 and TRBJ2-2, the complete variable domain is NAGVMQNPRHLVRRRGQEARLRCSPMKGHSHVYWYRQLPEEGLKFMVYLQKENIIDESGMPKERFSAEFPKEGPSILRIQQVVRGDSAAYFCASYRERNTGELFFGEGSRLTVL.

On this clone: Other DNA sequences in the sample encode the same CDR3. V and J are TRBV7-9 and TRBJ1-1, with 7 positions matching TRBD1. J was trimmed by 5 bases and V by 4 bases; bases with no gene match: 4. The germline gives CDR1 SEHNR, CDR2 FQNEAQ (reference sequence). The CDR3 runs to 13 residues. The CDR3 here is CASSSTGSTEAFF. The CDR3 nucleotides are TGTGCCAGCAGCTCGACAGGGTCAACTGAAGCTTTCTTT.

The rearrangement uses TRBV5-1 and TRBJ1-1; possible D gene TRBD1, 5 bases. V dropped 0 bases and J dropped 3 bases, with 9 bases sitting between them. Germline V gives CDR1 SGHRS, CDR2 YFSETQ. This CDR3 comprises 14 residues. CDR3 in amino acids: CASSLGTGYTEAFF. CDR3 coding DNA: TGCGCCAGCAGCTTGGGCACAGGCTACACTGAAGCTTTCTTT.